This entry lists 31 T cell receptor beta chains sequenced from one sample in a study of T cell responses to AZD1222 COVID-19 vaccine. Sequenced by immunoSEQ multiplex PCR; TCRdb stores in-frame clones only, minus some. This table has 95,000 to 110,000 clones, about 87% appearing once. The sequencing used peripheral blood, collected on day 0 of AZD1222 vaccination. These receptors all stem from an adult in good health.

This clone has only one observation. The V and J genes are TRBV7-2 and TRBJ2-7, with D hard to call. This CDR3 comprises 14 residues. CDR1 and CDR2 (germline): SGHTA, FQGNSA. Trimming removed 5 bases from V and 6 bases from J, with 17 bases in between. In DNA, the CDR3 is TGTGCCAGCAGCCCGTCACCTGACTCTCGCGAGCAGTACTTC. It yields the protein CASSPSPDSREQYF.

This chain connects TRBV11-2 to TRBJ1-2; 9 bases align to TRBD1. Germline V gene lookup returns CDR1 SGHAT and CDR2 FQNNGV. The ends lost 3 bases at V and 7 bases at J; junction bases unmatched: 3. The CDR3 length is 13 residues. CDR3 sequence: CASSLGTGLGYTF. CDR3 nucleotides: TGTGCCAGCAGCTTGGGGACAGGGCTTGGCTACACCTTC.

The CDR3 coding sequence is TGTGCCAGCAGCTCTTCCACAGGGCTCCCAGAGACCCAGTACTTC. As protein: CASSSSTGLPETQYF. The chain employs TRBV11-2 and TRBJ2-5; weak D call: TRBD1 (6 bases). V gave up 4 bases and J gave up 4 bases, with 16 bases separating them. CDR3 size: 15 residues. CDR1 SGHAT and CDR2 FQNNGV come from the germline V gene.

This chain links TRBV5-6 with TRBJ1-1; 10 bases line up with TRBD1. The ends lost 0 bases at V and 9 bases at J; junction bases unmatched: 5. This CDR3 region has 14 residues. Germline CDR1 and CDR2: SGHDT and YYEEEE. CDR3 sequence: CASSLAGQGTQAFF. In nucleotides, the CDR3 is TGTGCCAGCAGCTTGGCGGGACAGGGGACTCAAGCTTTCTTT.

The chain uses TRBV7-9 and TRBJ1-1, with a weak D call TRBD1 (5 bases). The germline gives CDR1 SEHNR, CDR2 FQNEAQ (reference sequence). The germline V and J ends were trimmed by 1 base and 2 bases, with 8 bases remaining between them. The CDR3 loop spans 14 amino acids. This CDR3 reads CASSLGQSNTEAFF. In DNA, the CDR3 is TGTGCCAGCAGCTTAGGACAGAGTAACACTGAAGCTTTCTTT.

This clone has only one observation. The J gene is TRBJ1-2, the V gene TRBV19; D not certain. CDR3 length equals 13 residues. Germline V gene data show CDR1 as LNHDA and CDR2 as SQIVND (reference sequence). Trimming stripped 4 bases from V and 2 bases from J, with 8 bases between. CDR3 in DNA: TGTGCCAGTAGTACCACGGGGAACTATGGCTACACCTTC. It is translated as CASSTTGNYGYTF.

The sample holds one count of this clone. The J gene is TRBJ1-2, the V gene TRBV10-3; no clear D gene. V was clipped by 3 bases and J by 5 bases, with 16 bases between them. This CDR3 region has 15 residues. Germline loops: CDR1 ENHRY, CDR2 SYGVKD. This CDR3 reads CAISDALRNLYGYTF. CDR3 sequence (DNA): TGTGCCATCAGTGACGCCCTAAGGAATTTATATGGCTACACCTTC.

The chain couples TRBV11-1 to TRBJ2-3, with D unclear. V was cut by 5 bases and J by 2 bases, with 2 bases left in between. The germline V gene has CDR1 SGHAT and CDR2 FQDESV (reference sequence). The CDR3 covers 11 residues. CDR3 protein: CASSATDTQYF. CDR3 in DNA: TGTGCCAGCAGCGCCACAGATACGCAGTATTTT. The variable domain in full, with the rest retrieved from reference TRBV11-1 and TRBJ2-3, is EAEVAQSPRYKITEKSQAVAFWCDPISGHATLYWYRQILGQGPELLVQFQDESVVDDSQLPKDRFSAERLKGVDSTLKIQPAELGDSAMYLCASSATDTQYFGPGTRLTVL.

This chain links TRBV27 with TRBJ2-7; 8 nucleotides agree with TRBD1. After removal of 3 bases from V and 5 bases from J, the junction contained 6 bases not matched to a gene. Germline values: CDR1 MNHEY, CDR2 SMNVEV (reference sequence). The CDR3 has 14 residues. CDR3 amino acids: CASSFRDRGHEQYF. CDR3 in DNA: TGTGCCAGCAGTTTCCGTGACAGGGGCCACGAGCAGTACTTC.

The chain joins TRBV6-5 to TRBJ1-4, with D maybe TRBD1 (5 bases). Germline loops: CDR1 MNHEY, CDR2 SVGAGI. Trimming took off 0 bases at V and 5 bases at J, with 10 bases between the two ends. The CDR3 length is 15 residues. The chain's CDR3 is CASSYSWGPNEKLFF. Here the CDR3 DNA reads TGTGCCAGCAGTTACTCGTGGGGCCCCAATGAAAAACTGTTTTTT.

The CDR3 loop is CASSTGQGAYNEQFF. The DNA for the CDR3 is TGCGCCAGCAGCACCGGACAGGGGGCGTACAATGAGCAGTTCTTC. The chain combines TRBV5-1 with TRBJ2-1; 11 nucleotides align to TRBD1. In germline, CDR1 is SGHRS, CDR2 YFSETQ. V was clipped by 4 bases and J by 4 bases; unmatched bases: 4. CDR3 length: 15 residues.

The DNA of the CDR3 is TGTGCCAGCAGCTCCCTCGGTCACGCCCTTGAAGCTTTCTTT. As protein: CASSSLGHALEAFF. The V gene is TRBV6-6, the J gene TRBJ1-1; D uncertain. Trimming shortened V by 6 bases and J by 7 bases, and 18 bases separated the two germline ends. CDR1 is MNHNY, CDR2 SVGAGI, per germline (reference sequence). CDR3 length equals 14 residues.

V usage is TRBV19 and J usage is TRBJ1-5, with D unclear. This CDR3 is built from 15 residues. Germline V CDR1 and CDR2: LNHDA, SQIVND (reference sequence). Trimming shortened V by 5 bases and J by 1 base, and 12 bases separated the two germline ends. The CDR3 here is CASSPGKGSNQPQHF. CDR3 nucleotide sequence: TGTGCCAGTAGTCCCGGTAAGGGAAGCAATCAGCCCCAGCATTTT.

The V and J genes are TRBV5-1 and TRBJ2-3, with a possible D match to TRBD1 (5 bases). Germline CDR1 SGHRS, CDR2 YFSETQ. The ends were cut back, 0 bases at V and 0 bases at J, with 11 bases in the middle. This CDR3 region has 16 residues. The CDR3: CASSLGQSYSTDTQYF. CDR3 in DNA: TGCGCCAGCAGCTTGGGACAGAGCTATAGCACAGATACGCAGTATTTT.

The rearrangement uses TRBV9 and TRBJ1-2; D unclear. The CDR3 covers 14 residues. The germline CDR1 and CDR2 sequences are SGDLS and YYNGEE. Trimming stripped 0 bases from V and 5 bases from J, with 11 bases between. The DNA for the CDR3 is TGTGCCAGCAGCGTAGGCGGGGAGAGGTATGGCTACACCTTC. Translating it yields CASSVGGERYGYTF.

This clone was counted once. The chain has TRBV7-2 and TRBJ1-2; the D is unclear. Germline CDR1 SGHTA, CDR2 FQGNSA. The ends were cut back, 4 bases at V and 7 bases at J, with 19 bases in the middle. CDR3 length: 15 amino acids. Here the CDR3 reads CASSSPSRFALGYTF. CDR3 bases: TGTGCCAGCAGCTCCCCCAGCAGGTTTGCTCTTGGCTACACCTTC.

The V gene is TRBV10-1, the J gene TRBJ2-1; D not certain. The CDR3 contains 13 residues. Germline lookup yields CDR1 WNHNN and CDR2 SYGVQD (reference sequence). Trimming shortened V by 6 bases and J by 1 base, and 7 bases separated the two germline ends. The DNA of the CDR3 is TGCGCCAGCAGACCTGATTCCTACAATGAGCAGTTCTTC. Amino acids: CASRPDSYNEQFF.

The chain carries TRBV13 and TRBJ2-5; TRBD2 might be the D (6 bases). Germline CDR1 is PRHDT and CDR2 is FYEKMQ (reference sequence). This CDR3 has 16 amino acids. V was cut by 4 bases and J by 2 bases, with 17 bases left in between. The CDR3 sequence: CASSSRLVDKQETQYF. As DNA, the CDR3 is TGTGCCAGCAGCTCACGACTAGTCGATAAACAAGAGACCCAGTACTTC.

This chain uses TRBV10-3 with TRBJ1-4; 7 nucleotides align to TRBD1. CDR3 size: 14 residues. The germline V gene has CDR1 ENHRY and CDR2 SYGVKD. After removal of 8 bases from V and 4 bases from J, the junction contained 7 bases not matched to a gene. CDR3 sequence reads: CAIRGAGGNEKLFF. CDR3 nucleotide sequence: TGTGCCATCCGGGGCGCAGGGGGTAATGAAAAACTGTTTTTT.

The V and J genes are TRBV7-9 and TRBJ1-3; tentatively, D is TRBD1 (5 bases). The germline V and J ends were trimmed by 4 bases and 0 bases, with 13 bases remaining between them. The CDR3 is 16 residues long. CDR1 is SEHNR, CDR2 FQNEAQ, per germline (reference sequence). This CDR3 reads CASSSYATASGNTIYF. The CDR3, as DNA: TGTGCCAGCAGCTCCTACGCGACAGCCTCTGGAAACACCATATATTTT.

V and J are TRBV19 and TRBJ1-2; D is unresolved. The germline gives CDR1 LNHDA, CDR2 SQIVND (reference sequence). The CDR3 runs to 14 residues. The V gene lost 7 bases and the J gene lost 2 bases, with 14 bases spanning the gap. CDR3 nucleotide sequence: TGTGCCAGTAATTCCCTCGGGGAGAACTATGGCTACACCTTC. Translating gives CASNSLGENYGYTF.

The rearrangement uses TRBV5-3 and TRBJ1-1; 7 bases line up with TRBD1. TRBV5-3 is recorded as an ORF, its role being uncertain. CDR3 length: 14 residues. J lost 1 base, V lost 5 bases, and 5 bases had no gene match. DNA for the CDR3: TGTGCCAGAAGTACCCAGGGGGAGAACACTGAAGCTTTCTTT. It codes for CARSTQGENTEAFF.

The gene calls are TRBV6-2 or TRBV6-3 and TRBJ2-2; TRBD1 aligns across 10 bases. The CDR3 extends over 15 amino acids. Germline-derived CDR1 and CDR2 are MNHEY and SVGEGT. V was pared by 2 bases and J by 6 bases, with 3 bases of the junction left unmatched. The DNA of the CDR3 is TGTGCCAGCAGTTACGACAGGGGGCCGGCCGGGGAGCTGTTTTTT. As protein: CASSYDRGPAGELFF.

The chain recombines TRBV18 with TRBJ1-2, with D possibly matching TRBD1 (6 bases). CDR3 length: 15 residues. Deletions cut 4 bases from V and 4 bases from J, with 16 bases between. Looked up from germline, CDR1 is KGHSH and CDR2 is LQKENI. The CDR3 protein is CASSQQPTGIYGYTF. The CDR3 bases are TGTGCCAGCTCACAGCAACCGACAGGAATCTATGGCTACACCTTC.

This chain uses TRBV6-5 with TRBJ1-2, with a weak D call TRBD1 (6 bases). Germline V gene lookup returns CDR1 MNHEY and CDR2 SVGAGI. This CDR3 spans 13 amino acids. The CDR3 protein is CAAGAPLVYGYTF. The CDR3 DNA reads TGTGCTGCAGGGGCCCCTTTGGTCTATGGCTACACCTTC.

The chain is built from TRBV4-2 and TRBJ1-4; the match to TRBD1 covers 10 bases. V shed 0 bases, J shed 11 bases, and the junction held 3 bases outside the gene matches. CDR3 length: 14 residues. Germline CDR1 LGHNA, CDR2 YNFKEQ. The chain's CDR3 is CASSQEEDRGKLFF. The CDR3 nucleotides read TGTGCCAGCAGCCAAGAGGAGGACAGGGGGAAACTGTTTTTT.

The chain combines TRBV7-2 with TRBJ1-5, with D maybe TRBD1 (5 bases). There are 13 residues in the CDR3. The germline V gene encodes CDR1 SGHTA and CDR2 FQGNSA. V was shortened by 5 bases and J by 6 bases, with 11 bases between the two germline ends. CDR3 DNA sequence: TGTGCCAGCAGCGTAGGGGAGGCTCAGCCCCAGCATTTT. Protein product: CASSVGEAQPQHF.

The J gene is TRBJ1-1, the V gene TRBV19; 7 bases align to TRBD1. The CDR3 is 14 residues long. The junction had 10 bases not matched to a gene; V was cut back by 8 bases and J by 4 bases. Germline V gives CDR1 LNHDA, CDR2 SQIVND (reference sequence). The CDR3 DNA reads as TGTGCCAGTCTTATATTTCCAGGGGGCACTGAAGCTTTCTTT. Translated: CASLIFPGGTEAFF.

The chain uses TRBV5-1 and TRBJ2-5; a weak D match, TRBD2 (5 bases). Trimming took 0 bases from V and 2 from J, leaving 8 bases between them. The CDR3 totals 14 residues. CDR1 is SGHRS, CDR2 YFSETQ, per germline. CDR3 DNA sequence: TGCGCCAGCAGCTTGGCCCGGGAACAAGAGACCCAGTACTTC. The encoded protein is CASSLAREQETQYF.

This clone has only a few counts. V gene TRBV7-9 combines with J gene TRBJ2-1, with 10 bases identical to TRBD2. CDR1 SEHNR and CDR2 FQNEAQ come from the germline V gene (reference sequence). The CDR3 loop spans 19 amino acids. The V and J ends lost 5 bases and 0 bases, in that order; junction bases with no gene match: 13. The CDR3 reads CASSPQRTSGVSSYNEQFF. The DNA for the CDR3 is TGTGCCAGCAGCCCCCAAAGGACTAGCGGCGTAAGCTCCTACAATGAGCAGTTCTTC.

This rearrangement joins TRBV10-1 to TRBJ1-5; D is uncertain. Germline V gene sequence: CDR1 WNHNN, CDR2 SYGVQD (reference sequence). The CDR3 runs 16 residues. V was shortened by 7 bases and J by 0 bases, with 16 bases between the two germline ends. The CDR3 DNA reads TGCGCCAGCACCCCGAGCGTTCCCTATAGCAATCAGCCCCAGCATTTT. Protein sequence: CASTPSVPYSNQPQHF.